These 14 T cell receptor beta chains were sequenced from one sample in a study of blood T cell repertoires in COVID-19. TCRdb keeps only in-frame clones here, not all; method: immunoSEQ multiplex PCR. The sample yields about 120,000 clones, roughly 79% seen once. The specimen was peripheral blood. These receptor sequences come from a human donor in a cohort sampled during active COVID-19.

The rearrangement joins TRBV29-1 to TRBJ2-1, with 7 bases identical to TRBD1. The ends lost 5 bases at V and 4 bases at J; junction bases unmatched: 5. This CDR3 is built from 13 residues. The germline V gene encodes CDR1 SQVTM and CDR2 ANQGSEA. Written as DNA, the CDR3 is TGCAGCGTTAGAAGGGGGCGGTACAATGAGCAGTTCTTC. Protein sequence: CSVRRGRYNEQFF.

This clone came up once. V is TRBV19 and J is TRBJ2-6, with D possibly matching TRBD2 (5 bases). Trimming removed 6 bases at V and 0 bases at J, with 9 bases between. The germline V gene encodes CDR1 LNHDA and CDR2 SQIVND (reference sequence). The CDR3 is made up of 15 amino acids. The CDR3 nucleotides read TGTGCCAGTAGCCGTAGCGACTCTGGGGCCAACGTCCTGACTTTC. It specifies CASSRSDSGANVLTF.

This chain links TRBV11-3 with TRBJ2-7; 8 bases agree with TRBD1. This CDR3 is built from 15 residues. CDR1 and CDR2 (germline): SGHNT, YENEEA. V shed 5 bases, J shed 5 bases, and the junction held 11 bases outside the gene matches. CDR3 residues: CASSISRDRFDEQYF. The DNA for the CDR3 is TGTGCCAGCAGCATTTCCCGGGACAGGTTCGACGAGCAGTACTTC. Full variable domain (rest looked up from reference TRBV11-3 and TRBJ2-7): EAGVVQSPRYKIIEKKQPVAFWCNPISGHNTLYWYLQNLGQGPELLIRYENEEAVDDSQLPKDRFSAERLKGVDSTLKIQPAELGDSAVYLCASSISRDRFDEQYFGPGTRLTVT.

The chain employs TRBV20-1 and TRBJ1-1; the match to TRBD1 covers 9 bases. Germline values: CDR1 DFQATT, CDR2 SNEGSKA (reference sequence). This CDR3 is 18 amino acids long. The junction had 19 bases not matched to a gene; V was cut back by 3 bases and J by 5 bases. CDR3 loop: CSASQNSGDRVRGTEAFF. The DNA for the CDR3 is TGCAGTGCTAGTCAAAATTCAGGGGACAGGGTAAGGGGGACTGAAGCTTTCTTT.

This clone appeared a single time. The chain couples TRBV7-2 to TRBJ2-7; D ambiguous. The CDR3 totals 17 residues. CDR1 SGHTA and CDR2 FQGNSA come from the germline V gene. V was shortened by 4 bases and J by 1 base, with 20 bases between the two germline ends. This chain's CDR3 is CASSSDGSWALSYEQYF. DNA for the CDR3: TGTGCCAGCAGCTCTGACGGATCTTGGGCCCTTTCCTACGAGCAGTACTTC.

The genes are TRBV30 and TRBJ1-2, with D possibly being TRBD1 (6 bases). The CDR3 extends over 13 amino acids. V shed 3 bases and J shed 7 bases, with 15 bases lying between them. Germline V lookup: CDR1 GTSNPN, CDR2 SVGIG (reference sequence). CDR3 sequence: CAWRLGGRSGYTF. The CDR3 nucleotides read TGTGCCTGGAGATTAGGGGGTCGTTCTGGCTACACCTTC. Looking up the rest from reference TRBV30 and TRBJ1-2 gives the full variable domain: SQTIHQWPATLVQPVGSPLSLECTVEGTSNPNLYWYRQAAGRGLQLLFYSVGIGQISSEVPQNLSASRPQDRQFILSSKKLLLSDSGFYLCAWRLGGRSGYTFGSGTRLTVV.

V gene TRBV28 combines with J gene TRBJ2-7, with 8 bases matching TRBD2. V was pared by 6 bases and J by 0 bases, with 10 bases of the junction left unmatched. The CDR3 loop spans 16 amino acids. CDR1 and CDR2 from the germline V gene are MDHEN and SYDVKM. CDR3 coding DNA: TGTGCCAGCAGCGGGGAATGGGGACTAGGCTCCTACGAGCAGTACTTC. This translates into CASSGEWGLGSYEQYF.

This clone was counted a few times. This chain joins TRBV30 and TRBJ1-1; tentative D call: TRBD1 (5 bases). This CDR3 comprises 12 residues. Trimming pared 5 bases from V and 11 bases from J, leaving 18 bases between. The V gene's germline CDR1 is GTSNPN and CDR2 SVGIG (reference sequence). CDR3 amino acids: CAWDVTATAAFF. The CDR3 DNA sequence: TGTGCCTGGGATGTGACAGCCACAGCGGCTTTCTTT.

The chain recombines TRBV7-2 with TRBJ1-1; D is perhaps TRBD1 (5 bases). The CDR3 is 14 amino acids. V was shortened by 5 bases and J by 1 base, with 11 bases between the two germline ends. Looked up from germline, CDR1 is SGHTA and CDR2 is FQGNSA. The CDR3 region is CASSRNQGNTEAFF. CDR3 DNA: TGTGCCAGCAGCCGTAATCAGGGGAACACTGAAGCTTTCTTT.

In its sample, this clone was seen once. The chain uses TRBV25-1 and TRBJ2-7; 8 nucleotides match TRBD2. Trimming removed 8 bases from V and 1 base from J; junction bases left unmatched: 7. Per germline, CDR1 MGHDK and CDR2 SYGVNS. CDR3 length: 14 residues. The CDR3 protein is CASALGLESYEQYF. In DNA form, the CDR3 reads TGTGCCAGCGCGTTGGGACTAGAGTCCTACGAGCAGTACTTC.

The chain links TRBV7-8 to TRBJ2-5, with 8 bases fitting TRBD2. V shed 4 bases and J 2 bases; nucleotides not matched to a gene: 6. This CDR3 is built from 15 residues. Germline V lookup: CDR1 SGHVS, CDR2 FQNEAQ. The DNA for the CDR3 is TGTGCCAGCAGCTCACGGACTAGCTTTCAAGAGACCCAGTACTTC. This gives the protein CASSSRTSFQETQYF.

This clone has just one count. This chain links TRBV14 with TRBJ2-7; the D gene is possibly TRBD1 (5 bases). The length of the CDR3 is 15 residues. V shed 0 bases and J shed 6 bases, with 15 bases lying between them. Germline CDR1 SGHDN, CDR2 FVKESK. CDR3 residues: CASSQDSVSGREQYF. CDR3 DNA: TGTGCCAGCAGCCAAGATTCCGTATCAGGGCGCGAGCAGTACTTC.

V usage is TRBV30 and J usage is TRBJ2-7; TRBD2 is a possible D gene (5 bases). This CDR3 has 12 residues. Germline V gene lookup returns CDR1 GTSNPN and CDR2 SVGIG (reference sequence). Deletions cut 1 base from V and 1 base from J, with 5 bases between. The CDR3 nucleotides read TGTGCCTGGAGTGGACTATCCTACGAGCAGTACTTC. The encoded protein is CAWSGLSYEQYF.

V and J are TRBV18 and TRBJ2-7; possibly TRBD1 for D (6 bases). Trimming shortened V by 3 bases and J by 4 bases, and 10 bases separated the two germline ends. The CDR3 loop spans 13 amino acids. CDR1 is KGHSH and CDR2 is LQKENI in the germline V gene. This CDR3 is CASSPDSVYEQYF. The DNA for the CDR3 is TGTGCCAGCTCACCGGACAGCGTTTACGAGCAGTACTTC.